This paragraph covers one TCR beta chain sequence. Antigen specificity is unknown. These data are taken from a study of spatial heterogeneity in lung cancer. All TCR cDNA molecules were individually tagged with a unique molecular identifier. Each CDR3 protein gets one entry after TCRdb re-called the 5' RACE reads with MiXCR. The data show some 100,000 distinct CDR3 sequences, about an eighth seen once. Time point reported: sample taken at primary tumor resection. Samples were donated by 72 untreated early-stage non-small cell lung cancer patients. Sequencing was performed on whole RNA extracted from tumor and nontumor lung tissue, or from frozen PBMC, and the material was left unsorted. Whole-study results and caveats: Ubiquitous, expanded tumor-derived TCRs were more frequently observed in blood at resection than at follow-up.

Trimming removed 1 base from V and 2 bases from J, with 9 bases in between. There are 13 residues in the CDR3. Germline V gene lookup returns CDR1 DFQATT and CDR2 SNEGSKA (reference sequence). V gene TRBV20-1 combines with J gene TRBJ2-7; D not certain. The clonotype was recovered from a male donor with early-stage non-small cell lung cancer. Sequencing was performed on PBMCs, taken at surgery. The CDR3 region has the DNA TGCAGTGCTAGAGTCGGAATAACCTACGAGCAGTACTTC. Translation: CSARVGITYEQYF.